A single sample is the source of the 23 T cell receptor beta chains below, sequenced in a study of shared clonotypes between healthy human individuals. Sequenced by immunoSEQ multiplex PCR; TCRdb stores in-frame clones only, minus some. The sample yields over 400,000 clones, 70% to 85% seen once. Sequenced: PBMCs. Every receptor here comes from a woman between 40 and 55 years old in good health. Some clones in this sample may be carry-over from other donors' samples.

The chain couples TRBV7-9 to TRBJ2-7; tentatively, D is TRBD1 (6 bases). Trimming shortened V by 5 bases and J by 3 bases, and 14 bases separated the two germline ends. CDR1 and CDR2 (germline): SEHNR, FQNEAQ (reference sequence). CDR3 size: 14 residues. Written as DNA, the CDR3 is TGTGCCAGCAGCGTTGGGGGCTTTTTCTACGAGCAGTACTTC. Protein sequence: CASSVGGFFYEQYF.

The rearrangement links TRBV14 to TRBJ2-2; TRBD2 aligns across 10 bases. This CDR3 comprises 16 residues. The V and J ends lost 2 bases and 1 base, in that order; junction bases with no gene match: 1. The germline gives CDR1 SGHDN, CDR2 FVKESK. CDR3 in amino acids: CASSQRLAGNTGELFF. DNA of the CDR3: TGTGCCAGCAGCCAAAGACTAGCGGGGAACACCGGGGAGCTGTTTTTT.

This chain uses TRBV19 with TRBJ1-5; a possible D gene is TRBD1 (5 bases). V was pared by 6 bases and J by 2 bases, with 11 bases between. Germline values: CDR1 LNHDA, CDR2 SQIVND (reference sequence). This CDR3 is built from 14 residues. CDR3 sequence reads: CASRQVGGNQPQHF. The CDR3 region has the DNA TGTGCCAGTAGACAGGTTGGGGGCAATCAGCCCCAGCATTTT.

The chain couples TRBV7-2 to TRBJ1-2; TRBD1 agrees at 7 bases. Germline-derived CDR1 and CDR2 are SGHTA and FQGNSA. CDR3 length equals 14 residues. With V trimmed by 2 bases and J by 6 bases, 6 bases remained unmatched. CDR3 sequence (DNA): TGTGCCAGCAGCTTACCCGGGGACAGAGATGGCTACACCTTC. Protein product: CASSLPGDRDGYTF.

The J gene is TRBJ2-1, the V gene TRBV4-1; TRBD1 or TRBD2 may be the D gene (5 bases each). Germline V gene sequence: CDR1 MGHRA, CDR2 YSYEKL. CDR3 length: 16 amino acids. V was pared by 4 bases and J by 4 bases, with 17 bases between. The CDR3 spells CASSPALGGVYNEQFF. In DNA, the CDR3 is TGCGCCAGCAGCCCCGCTCTTGGGGGAGTGTACAATGAGCAGTTCTTC.

The chain couples TRBV15 to TRBJ2-1; TRBD2 matches at 7 bases. Per germline, CDR1 LNHNV and CDR2 YYDKDF (reference sequence). The CDR3 has 18 residues. The V segment lost 3 bases and the J segment 2 bases; nucleotides outside the gene matches: 13. This chain's CDR3 is CATSSPNKRGGPYNEQFF. The CDR3 DNA follows: TGTGCCACCAGCAGTCCGAACAAGCGGGGAGGACCCTACAATGAGCAGTTCTTC.

The sample holds a few counts of this clone. This CDR3 is also generated by other DNA sequences in the sample. This rearrangement joins TRBV2 to TRBJ1-5; 8 bases fit TRBD1. J gave up 7 bases and V 4 bases, and 3 bases lay outside the gene matches. Germline V gene data show CDR1 as SNHLY and CDR2 as FYNNEI. The CDR3 runs to 13 residues. The CDR3 region is CASSVTGEQPQHF. CDR3 coding DNA: TGTGCCAGCAGTGTGACAGGGGAACAGCCCCAGCATTTT.

A note on this clone: A much larger clone lies a single base off, so this may be a read error. J is TRBJ2-3 and V is TRBV5-4; TRBD2 matches 8 bases. V was pared by 2 bases and J by 4 bases, with 6 bases of the junction left unmatched. The CDR3 has 15 residues. Germline-derived CDR1 and CDR2 are SGHNT and YYREEE (reference sequence). The CDR3 coding sequence is TGTGCCAGCAGCTTTACCAGCGGGAGATCAGATACGCAGTATTTT. This translates into CASSFTSGRSDTQYF.

This clone was picked up a small number of times. The V call is TRBV5-6, the J call TRBJ2-3; D may be TRBD2 (5 bases). The CDR3 totals 17 residues. Trimming took 2 bases from V and 1 from J, leaving 17 bases between them. CDR1 is SGHDT, CDR2 YYEEEE, per germline. CDR3: CASSFSSAARGTDTQYF. CDR3 nucleotides: TGTGCCAGCAGCTTCAGTAGCGCAGCAAGGGGCACAGATACGCAGTATTTT.

The gene calls are TRBV28 and TRBJ2-7; no firm D call. This CDR3 has 16 amino acids. Trimming shortened V by 6 bases and J by 0 bases, and 18 bases separated the two germline ends. Germline V gives CDR1 MDHEN, CDR2 SYDVKM. The CDR3 loop is CASSRTQSPNSYEQYF. The CDR3 DNA reads as TGTGCCAGCAGCAGAACACAGAGCCCAAACTCCTACGAGCAGTACTTC.

This clone appeared a few times. This sequence joins TRBV28 and TRBJ1-5; 7 bases are shared with TRBD1. In germline, CDR1 is MDHEN, CDR2 SYDVKM. Trimming took 5 bases from V and 1 from J; bases not matched to a gene: 2. The CDR3 runs to 14 residues. The CDR3 DNA reads as TGTGCCAGCAGTATGGACAGGAGCAATCAGCCCCAGCATTTT. This codes for CASSMDRSNQPQHF.

The J gene is TRBJ2-1, the V gene TRBV5-1; a possible D gene is TRBD1 (6 bases). The CDR3 runs to 16 residues. Looked up from germline, CDR1 is SGHRS and CDR2 is YFSETQ. The V and J ends lost 2 bases and 4 bases respectively, with 16 bases between them. In DNA form, the CDR3 reads TGCGCCAGCAGCTTAGATTCTGGGACACGGTACAATGAGCAGTTCTTC. It translates to CASSLDSGTRYNEQFF.

The CDR3: CASSLVDKNIQYF. CDR3 bases: TGTGCCAGCAGTTTAGTGGACAAAAACATTCAGTACTTC. The chain carries TRBV28 and TRBJ2-4; D unresolved. The germline V gene encodes CDR1 MDHEN and CDR2 SYDVKM. The CDR3 is 13 amino acids. V was pared by 2 bases and J by 3 bases, with 5 bases between. Variable domain in full (rest from reference TRBV28 and TRBJ2-4): DVKVTQSSRYLVKRTGEKVFLECVQDMDHENMFWYRQDPGLGLRLIYFSYDVKMKEKGDIPEGYSVSREKKERFSLILESASTNQTSMYLCASSLVDKNIQYFGAGTRLSVL.

The chain uses TRBV7-9 and TRBJ1-2; D unclear. V dropped 1 base and J dropped 3 bases, with 12 bases sitting between them. The CDR3 sequence is 15 residues long. Germline CDR1 reads SEHNR; CDR2 reads FQNEAQ (reference sequence). CDR3 amino acids: CASSLGAVYDYGYTF. CDR3 coding DNA: TGTGCCAGCAGCTTAGGGGCGGTCTACGACTATGGCTACACCTTC.

The chain couples TRBV5-6 to TRBJ2-5, with TRBD2 matching 13 bases. The CDR3 extends over 16 amino acids. V shed 1 base and J 3 bases; nucleotides not matched to a gene: 3. Germline-derived CDR1 and CDR2 are SGHDT and YYEEEE. The CDR3 loop reads CASSLLGTSGEETQYF. The CDR3 region has the DNA TGTGCCAGCAGCTTGTTGGGGACTAGCGGGGAAGAGACCCAGTACTTC.

V is TRBV6-1 and J is TRBJ1-2; D gene ambiguous. Germline CDR1 and CDR2: MNHNS and SASEGT. The CDR3 totals 12 residues. Between the trimmed V and J ends, which lost 5 bases and 4 bases, there was a span of 8 bases. The CDR3 bases are TGTGCCAGCAGTACAACAGCCTATGGCTACACCTTC. Translation: CASSTTAYGYTF.

The V and J genes are TRBV4-1 and TRBJ2-1; tentatively, D is TRBD2 (6 bases). The CDR3 has 13 residues. Per germline, CDR1 MGHRA and CDR2 YSYEKL. With 0 bases removed from V and 10 bases from J, the gap between germline ends came to 10 bases. The CDR3 sequence is CASSQDPGREQFF. CDR3 sequence (DNA): TGCGCCAGCAGCCAAGATCCAGGGAGGGAGCAGTTCTTC.

This clone has more than one count but fewer than ten. The V call is TRBV4-3, the J call TRBJ2-2; D ambiguous. The germline V and J ends were trimmed by 4 bases and 2 bases, with 8 bases remaining between them. This CDR3 has 14 amino acids. Germline V gene lookup returns CDR1 LGHNA and CDR2 YSLEER. The CDR3 region has the DNA TGCGCCAGCAGCCTTGACTCCAACACCGGGGAGCTGTTTTTT. It encodes CASSLDSNTGELFF.

The chain joins TRBV2 to TRBJ1-5; D not certain. Germline V gene sequence: CDR1 SNHLY, CDR2 FYNNEI. V lost 4 bases to trimming and J lost 5 bases, with 9 bases between them. The length of the CDR3 is 13 residues. Here the CDR3 DNA reads TGTGCCAGCAGTGTTTGGAGGGATCAGCCCCAGCATTTT. Translation: CASSVWRDQPQHF.

CDR3 sequence reads: CASSERVSHQPQHF. In nucleotides, the CDR3 is TGTGCCAGCAGTGAACGGGTCAGCCATCAGCCCCAGCATTTT. This sequence joins TRBV2 and TRBJ1-5; D gene uncertain. V was trimmed by 2 bases and J by 5 bases, leaving 10 bases between them. The CDR3 loop spans 14 amino acids. Germline V CDR1 and CDR2: SNHLY, FYNNEI.

The chain is built from TRBV5-1 and TRBJ2-3; 7 bases align to TRBD1. CDR1 SGHRS and CDR2 YFSETQ come from the germline V gene. The CDR3 is 15 amino acids. Losses at the gene ends were 4 bases for V and 4 bases for J; bases not matched to a gene: 9. This CDR3 is CASSTTGDRSDTQYF. In nucleotides, the CDR3 is TGCGCCAGCAGCACCACAGGGGACCGGTCAGATACGCAGTATTTT.

Only a few counts were recorded for this clone. The chain recombines TRBV7-3 with TRBJ2-3, with 10 bases fitting TRBD2. V shed 5 bases and J 0 bases; nucleotides not matched to a gene: 2. The CDR3 is 15 residues long. The germline gives CDR1 SGHTA, CDR2 FQGTGA. The CDR3 protein is CASSVTSGSTDTQYF. The CDR3 nucleotides are TGTGCCAGCAGCGTGACTAGCGGGAGCACAGATACGCAGTATTTT.

This clone was detected a few times. The chain uses TRBV7-9 and TRBJ1-1; 7 nucleotides align to TRBD1. The CDR3 length is 15 residues. Germline loops: CDR1 SEHNR, CDR2 FQNEAQ (reference sequence). Losses at the gene ends were 2 bases for V and 0 bases for J; bases not matched to a gene: 3. As DNA, the CDR3 is TGTGCCAGCAGCTTATTCGGGACAGTGAACACTGAAGCTTTCTTT. Translated: CASSLFGTVNTEAFF.